The sequence of this T cell receptor beta chain was determined in a study of T cells after yellow fever vaccination. In the study overall: It was SMART-Seq v4 Ultra Low Input that prepared the fractions with low cell numbers.

Trimming removed 0 bases from V and 0 bases from J, with 14 bases in between. Germline CDR1 and CDR2: SGHKS and YYEKEE (reference sequence). CDR3 length equals 17 residues. Findings of the study overall: A weaker secondary response peaked on day 5, the primary on day 15.

With respect to this clonotype: Antigen: not known.

It was through 5'RACE template switching that TCR cDNA was made, with a universal primer site and UMIs added. TCRdb re-called the 5' RACE reads through MiXCR, storing one row per CDR3 protein. The sample records 200,000 to 300,000 distinct CDR3 sequences, over 10% being singletons. The receptor comes from a man aged 30 to 45 who received the YFV17D yellow fever vaccine. The input for sequencing was CD4+ T cells sorted from PBMCs, taken 45 days after the yellow fever booster vaccination. This sequence joins TRBV5-5 and TRBJ2-3, with D possibly being TRBD1 (6 bases). CDR3 sequence: CASSLVGAQTSTDTQYF. In DNA form, the CDR3 reads TGTGCCAGCAGCTTGGTGGGGGCGCAAACTAGCACAGATACGCAGTATTTT.